This section outlines one T cell receptor (beta chain) sequence together with its context. The entry originates in a study of CD8 T cells in Susac syndrome. Reverse transcription of roughly 0.5 to 1 ug RNA was carried out with random hexamers. Amplification of TCR beta CDR3 used immunoSEQ multiplex PCR across 54 Vbeta and 13 Jbeta. MiXCR was run by TCRdb on the immunoSEQ multiplex PCR reads, yielding one entry per CDR3 protein. The table has 100,000 or so distinct CDR3 sequences, 92% seen once; the top ten hold approximately 0.13%. From blood CD8+ and CD4+ T cells, TCR beta sequences were generated. As controls, healthy donors matched for age and sex were used. What was sequenced was CD4+ T cells from PBMCs. The source is a human donor in good health.

The CDR3 sequence is CSAFGTGVNTGELFF. CDR3 coding DNA: TGCAGTGCTTTTGGGACAGGAGTGAACACCGGGGAGCTGTTTTTT. The V call is TRBV20-1, the J call TRBJ2-2; TRBD1 matches 8 bases. V gave up 5 bases and J gave up 1 base; unmatched junction bases: 6. Germline CDR1 is DFQATT and CDR2 is SNEGSKA (reference sequence). The CDR3 is 15 amino acids.